This record covers a single TCR beta chain. Its matching antigen is unknown. TCRdb's table, derived via immunoSEQ multiplex PCR, lists solely in-frame clones and lacks some. The data show 97,000 or so clones, approximately 90% seen once. Second-dose intervals near 4 or 12 weeks were combined. The CDR3 covers 15 residues. Germline assignment: CDR1 SGHAT and CDR2 FQNNGV. Trimming shortened V by 1 base and J by 3 bases, and 13 bases separated the two germline ends. The data derive from a study of T cell responses to AZD1222 COVID-19 vaccine. Study results and limitations: Epitopes outside B.1.351 and B.1.1.7 mutated regions reportedly drew nearly half of spike TCRs. Mapped onto spike, vaccine-associated CD4 TCRs spanned it and were dominant at 160-218 and 743-854.

This receptor was taken from an adult who received the AZD1222 COVID-19 vaccine. The chain links TRBV11-2 to TRBJ2-7; weak D call: TRBD2 (6 bases). Sequenced material: peripheral blood, taken 28 days after the second AZD1222 dose. This chain's CDR3 is CASSLGSGPVYEQYF. The CDR3 region has the DNA TGTGCCAGCAGCTTAGGGAGCGGGCCTGTCTACGAGCAGTACTTC.